This TCR beta chain comes out of a study of T cells in localized non-small cell lung cancer. The trim removed 6 bases at V and 0 bases at J, leaving 7 bases unmatched. Germline V gives CDR1 SNHLY, CDR2 FYNNEI. The CDR3 is 15 amino acids. The method was immunoSEQ multiplex PCR; TCRdb's version includes in-frame clones alone and lacks a portion of them. Of under 40,000 clones detected, roughly 90% appear once; the ten largest clones hold approximately 4%. The sample in question was peripheral blood, obtained before any cancer treatment. This sequence joins TRBV2 and TRBJ2-5; 7 bases align to TRBD2. This receptor was obtained from a woman aged 35-75 years with stage I lung adenocarcinoma. Written as DNA, the CDR3 is TGTGCCAGCAGGAAGAGCGGGACTTACCAAGAGACCCAGTACTTC. It is translated as CASRKSGTYQETQYF.